This T cell receptor (beta chain) was sequenced for a study of T cell changes during pregnancy in multiple sclerosis (dated by TCRdb to the late 2010s). About the study as a whole: In women with multiple sclerosis, the researchers looked at how the T cell repertoire shifted as pregnancy progressed.

On this clone: Its antigen remains unidentified. Base qualities are missing; no much larger clone stands one base away.

CDR1 SGHTA and CDR2 FQGNSA were looked up in the germline V gene. The CDR3 covers 13 residues, taking in both the cysteine and the phenylalanine. Solely the CDR3 DNA is kept, with 39 bases framed from the first base. V loses 5 bases, J loses 6 bases, and the germline ends lie 11 bases apart. Library creation used the immunoSEQ multiplex PCR assay. As stored in TCRdb, this immuneACCESS dataset retains in-frame rearrangements with V and J assigned. A fraction of the clones does not appear; measured against another copy, unresolved V genes explain less than half of the discrepancy, and the remainder lacks a known reason. The sample yields around 70,000 clones; roughly nine tenths were counted once. 2.1% of the sample goes to the ten largest clones.

The source material was peripheral blood, sampled in the second trimester of pregnancy. The receptor chain draws on TRBV7-2 and TRBJ1-5; the best D guess is TRBD1, with 5 bases matching. The clonotype comes from a female donor in good health, enrolled as a control in a pregnancy study. The base sequence is TGTGCCAGCAGCCGGACATCAATTCAGCCCCAGCATTTT. This sequence encodes CASSRTSIQPQHF.